A single sample gave rise to the 26 T cell receptor beta chains below, sequenced in a study of blood T cell repertoires in COVID-19. TCRdb's copy holds only in-frame clones and misses some; the assay was immunoSEQ multiplex PCR. The table has around 300,000 clones, roughly 89% seen once. Sequenced material: peripheral blood. Receptor source: a woman aged 25 to 45 with active or convalescent COVID-19.

The J gene is TRBJ1-1, the V gene TRBV19; D is undetermined. The V end was cut by 0 bases, the J end by 2 bases, with 10 bases between. CDR3 length: 15 residues. Germline V gene sequence: CDR1 LNHDA, CDR2 SQIVND (reference sequence). The CDR3 protein is CASSIDASGNTEAFF. The CDR3 nucleotides read TGTGCCAGTAGTATAGATGCCTCAGGCAACACTGAAGCTTTCTTT.

The J gene is TRBJ2-1, the V gene TRBV19, with 7 bases fitting TRBD2. V lost 2 bases to trimming and J lost 6 bases; unmatched junction nucleotides: 7. CDR3 length equals 15 residues. Germline V gives CDR1 LNHDA, CDR2 SQIVND (reference sequence). The CDR3 is CASSIRRGIRNEQFF. The CDR3 DNA is TGTGCCAGTAGTATACGGCGGGGGATCCGCAATGAGCAGTTCTTC.

This clone was detected only once. The chain couples TRBV6-5 to TRBJ1-6, with 7 bases matching TRBD1. The CDR3 has 14 amino acids. The V and J ends lost 10 bases and 10 bases, in that order; junction bases with no gene match: 13. In germline, CDR1 is MNHEY, CDR2 SVGAGI. This CDR3 is CAIKTGQRASPLHF. In DNA, the CDR3 is TGTGCCATCAAGACGGGACAGAGGGCATCACCCCTCCACTTT.

This clone was found a few times. The chain uses TRBV30 and TRBJ1-1, with TRBD1 matching over 7 bases. V lost 0 bases to trimming and J lost 0 bases; unmatched junction nucleotides: 4. The germline gives CDR1 GTSNPN, CDR2 SVGIG (reference sequence). The CDR3 contains 15 residues. In nucleotides, the CDR3 is TGTGCCTGGAGTGTAAGGGGGCCCTTGAACACTGAAGCTTTCTTT. Protein sequence: CAWSVRGPLNTEAFF. Complete variable domain (other parts from reference TRBV30 and TRBJ1-1): SQTIHQWPATLVQPVGSPLSLECTVEGTSNPNLYWYRQAAGRGLQLLFYSVGIGQISSEVPQNLSASRPQDRQFILSSKKLLLSDSGFYLCAWSVRGPLNTEAFFGQGTRLTVV.

The rearrangement joins TRBV30 to TRBJ1-6; TRBD1 matches at 7 bases. This CDR3 has 14 amino acids. After removal of 5 bases from V and 4 bases from J, the junction contained 5 bases not matched to a gene. CDR1 and CDR2 (germline): GTSNPN, SVGIG (reference sequence). The CDR3, as DNA: TGTGCCTGGTGGAACAGGGGTTATAATTCACCCCTCCACTTT. This codes for CAWWNRGYNSPLHF.

V gene TRBV28 combines with J gene TRBJ1-5; 8 bases are a match to TRBD1. The CDR3 has 16 amino acids. V lost 2 bases and J lost 2; bases outside the gene matches: 5. The V gene's germline CDR1 is MDHEN and CDR2 SYDVKM. The CDR3 sequence is CASSLPLGQGNQPQHF. The DNA for the CDR3 is TGTGCCAGCAGTTTACCCCTGGGACAGGGCAATCAGCCCCAGCATTTT.

This chain joins TRBV7-2 and TRBJ1-3, with D maybe TRBD1 (6 bases). V dropped 5 bases and J dropped 8 bases, with 13 bases sitting between them. CDR3 size: 13 residues. Germline V CDR1 and CDR2: SGHTA, FQGNSA. This CDR3 is CASSPNREDTIYF. Here the CDR3 DNA reads TGTGCCAGCAGCCCCAACAGGGAAGACACCATATATTTT.

The J gene is TRBJ2-1, the V gene TRBV7-9, with a weak D call TRBD2 (5 bases). Trimming shortened V by 5 bases and J by 2 bases, and 13 bases separated the two germline ends. The CDR3 loop spans 15 amino acids. From germline, CDR1 is SEHNR and CDR2 FQNEAQ (reference sequence). The CDR3 reads CASSPGAGPYNEQFF. In DNA form, the CDR3 reads TGTGCCAGCAGCCCCGGTGCGGGCCCCTACAATGAGCAGTTCTTC.

This chain connects TRBV6-6 to TRBJ1-1, with D possibly TRBD1 on 5 matching bases. The V and J ends lost 5 bases and 0 bases respectively, with 16 bases between them. The germline V gene encodes CDR1 MNHNY and CDR2 SVGAGI (reference sequence). The CDR3 extends over 16 amino acids. CDR3 nucleotides: TGTGCCAGCAGTGCCCACCAGACAGCCATGAACACTGAAGCTTTCTTT. It yields the protein CASSAHQTAMNTEAFF.

CDR3 bases: TGTGCCAGCAGGGAGGTCAGGGGGGAATATGGCTACACCTTC. This encodes CASREVRGEYGYTF. The chain joins TRBV13 to TRBJ1-2; 7 bases agree with TRBD1. V was clipped by 6 bases and J by 5 bases; unmatched bases: 9. This CDR3 region has 14 residues. CDR1 is PRHDT, CDR2 FYEKMQ, per germline (reference sequence).

This clone occurred a few times. The rearrangement uses TRBV5-1 and TRBJ2-1, with D possibly being TRBD1 (6 bases). Trimming took 1 base from V and 5 from J, leaving 13 bases between them. Germline V gene sequence: CDR1 SGHRS, CDR2 YFSETQ. The CDR3 contains 15 residues. The CDR3 sequence: CASSLSGGADNEQFF. CDR3 DNA: TGCGCCAGCAGCTTGAGTGGGGGCGCAGACAATGAGCAGTTCTTC.

V gene TRBV15 combines with J gene TRBJ1-2, with D possibly TRBD1 on 6 matching bases. Germline V gene data show CDR1 as LNHNV and CDR2 as YYDKDF (reference sequence). V was cut by 0 bases and J by 4 bases, with 15 bases left in between. CDR3 length: 16 residues. CDR3 DNA sequence: TGTGCCACCAGCAGAGACCGACAGGAAGGGGCCTATGGCTACACCTTC. This gives the protein CATSRDRQEGAYGYTF.

The CDR3 DNA follows: TGTGCCAGCAGCCGTAATCCCCCCAGGGATTACAACACTGAAGCTTTCTTT. It codes for CASSRNPPRDYNTEAFF. V and J are TRBV7-6 and TRBJ1-1, with D perhaps matching TRBD1 (5 bases). The CDR3 totals 17 residues. Per the germline V gene, CDR1 is SGHVS and CDR2 is FNYEAQ. V lost 5 bases, J lost 2 bases, and 21 bases lay in between.

V is TRBV5-5 and J is TRBJ2-3, with 8 bases aligning to TRBD2. V lost 2 bases, J lost 2 bases, and 4 bases stayed unmatched. In germline, CDR1 is SGHKS, CDR2 YYEKEE (reference sequence). The CDR3 contains 15 residues. CDR3 region: CASSFPGLDTDTQYF. Here the CDR3 DNA reads TGTGCCAGCAGCTTCCCGGGACTAGACACAGATACGCAGTATTTT. The full variable domain, completed using reference TRBV5-5 and TRBJ2-3, is DAGVTQSPTHLIKTRGQQVTLRCSPISGHKSVSWYQQVLGQGPQFIFQYYEKEERGRGNFPDRFSARQFPNYSSELNVNALLLGDSALYLCASSFPGLDTDTQYFGPGTRLTVL.

This rearrangement joins TRBV24-1 to TRBJ1-2; 9 nucleotides agree with TRBD1. Germline V gives CDR1 KGHDR, CDR2 SFDVKD. CDR3 length equals 16 residues. The trim removed 4 bases at V and 8 bases at J, leaving 13 bases unmatched. In nucleotides, the CDR3 is TGTGCCACCAGTGACCCTACCTGGACAGGGGAAGGGGGCTACACCTTC. Translating it yields CATSDPTWTGEGGYTF.

As for this clone: One end of the junction fails to match germline, which may point to a read error. This sequence joins TRBV18 and TRBJ1-5; D might be TRBD1 (6 bases). The CDR3 has 15 residues. Germline CDR1 KGHSH, CDR2 LQKENI. The CDR3 coding sequence is TGTGCCAGCTCTCCACAGACAGGAAGGAATCAGCCCCAGCATTTT. This codes for CASSPQTGRNQPQHF.

The chain recombines TRBV20-1 with TRBJ1-2, with 7 bases aligning to TRBD1. The CDR3 spans 10 residues. Germline CDR1 reads DFQATT; CDR2 reads SNEGSKA (reference sequence). CDR3 sequence: CRVQGHGYTF. The CDR3 nucleotides are TGCAGGGTACAGGGGCATGGCTACACCTTC.

J is TRBJ2-1 and V is TRBV7-3; the D gene is possibly TRBD1 (6 bases). Trimming took off 6 bases at V and 0 bases at J, with 12 bases between the two ends. The CDR3 loop spans 15 amino acids. CDR1 and CDR2 (germline): SGHTA, FQGTGA. The CDR3 nucleotides are TGTGCCAGCAGTCGGGGACAAGCCTCCTACAATGAGCAGTTCTTC. This codes for CASSRGQASYNEQFF.

The J gene is TRBJ2-7, the V gene TRBV5-1, with 9 bases matching TRBD2. Losses at the gene ends were 4 bases for V and 5 bases for J; bases not matched to a gene: 7. From germline, CDR1 is SGHRS and CDR2 YFSETQ. This CDR3 is 14 amino acids long. CDR3 coding DNA: TGCGCCAGCAGCCCGCGGGGGGGGACCAACGAGCAGTACTTC. It specifies CASSPRGGTNEQYF.

V usage is TRBV6-5 and J usage is TRBJ1-3, with D perhaps matching TRBD1 (5 bases). Germline assignment: CDR1 MNHEY and CDR2 SVGAGI. V was clipped by 7 bases and J by 0 bases, with 13 bases between them. The CDR3 runs 15 residues. CDR3 nucleotide sequence: TGTGCCAGCACTCAGGGTTGGGGCTCTGGAAACACCATATATTTT. This encodes CASTQGWGSGNTIYF.

This clone was detected only once. The CDR3, as DNA: TGTGCCAGCAGCTACTGGTCTAGCGCCGGAGAGACCCAGTACTTC. This sequence encodes CASSYWSSAGETQYF. The chain recombines TRBV7-2 with TRBJ2-5, with D possibly matching TRBD2 (6 bases). The ends were cut back, 4 bases at V and 4 bases at J, with 16 bases in the middle. Germline lookup yields CDR1 SGHTA and CDR2 FQGNSA. This CDR3 is 15 amino acids long. Drawing the rest from reference TRBV7-2 and TRBJ2-5, the complete variable domain is GAGVSQSPSNKVTEKGKDVELRCDPISGHTALYWYRQSLGQGLEFLIYFQGNSAPDKSGLPSDRFSAERTGGSVSTLTIQRTQQEDSAVYLCASSYWSSAGETQYFGPGTRLLVL.

The chain links TRBV5-4 to TRBJ2-3; 13 nucleotides match TRBD2. Germline V CDR1 and CDR2: SGHNT, YYREEE (reference sequence). The CDR3 extends over 17 amino acids. Losses at the gene ends were 4 bases for V and 2 bases for J; bases not matched to a gene: 7. Here the CDR3 DNA reads TGTGCCAGCAGCAAGAAAGGGACTAGCGGGGCCACAGATACGCAGTATTTT. Protein product: CASSKKGTSGATDTQYF.

The chain couples TRBV15 to TRBJ2-5; TRBD2 agrees at 9 bases. V gave up 2 bases and J gave up 5 bases; unmatched junction bases: 12. Germline V gene sequence: CDR1 LNHNV, CDR2 YYDKDF (reference sequence). This CDR3 is built from 17 residues. CDR3 protein: CATSRSGGASGVETQYF. CDR3 coding DNA: TGTGCCACCAGCAGATCCGGCGGGGCTAGCGGGGTCGAGACCCAGTACTTC.

CDR3 bases: TGTGCCAGCAGCCTGATGGCCGACACTGAAGCTTTCTTT. Its protein product is CASSLMADTEAFF. This chain joins TRBV7-3 and TRBJ1-1; no definite D call. CDR1 is SGHTA and CDR2 is FQGTGA in the germline V gene. Trimming shortened V by 5 bases and J by 3 bases, and 10 bases separated the two germline ends. The CDR3 has 13 amino acids.

The V gene is TRBV6-2 or TRBV6-3, the J gene TRBJ1-2; weak D call: TRBD1 (6 bases). Per germline, CDR1 MNHEY and CDR2 SVGEGT. V was cut by 5 bases and J by 8 bases, with 12 bases left in between. This CDR3 is built from 12 residues. The CDR3 loop reads CASSQTGYGYTF. The DNA of the CDR3 is TGTGCCAGCAGTCAAACAGGGTACGGCTACACCTTC.

The rearrangement joins TRBV6-1 to TRBJ1-6, with TRBD1 as a possible D gene (5 bases). This CDR3 spans 16 amino acids. Between the trimmed V and J ends, which lost 2 bases and 6 bases, there was a span of 14 bases. Germline-derived CDR1 and CDR2 are MNHNS and SASEGT. As DNA, the CDR3 is TGTGCCAGCAGTGAAAAAAGGGTGGGGGGTAATTCACCCCTCCACTTT. Translating it yields CASSEKRVGGNSPLHF.